The entry that follows covers one T cell receptor (beta chain) sequence. In the original analysis: Counts of nucleated cells, estimated from reference gene primer amplification, were obtained. Sequencing was performed with immunoSEQ multiplex PCR; in TCRdb, only in-frame clones are kept and a portion is missing. V and J calls and clone size are copied from that table; D and trimming were computed from the DNA. The table has some 220,000 clones, around 85% seen once. This specimen comes from a study of blood T cell repertoires in COVID-19. The CDR3 totals 16 residues. Germline CDR1 is KGHDR and CDR2 is SFDVKD. V trimming: 0 bases; J trimming: 4 bases; junction bases outside the gene matches: 7. Followed longitudinally, the Seattle patients had been enrolled during active infection.

This receptor was taken from a woman aged 70-85 years with COVID-19, enrolled during active disease. The rearrangement uses TRBV24-1 and TRBJ2-5; 7 nucleotides line up with TRBD2. Sequences were obtained from peripheral blood. The CDR3 sequence is CATSDLKGGTGETQYF. The DNA for the CDR3 is TGTGCCACCAGTGATTTGAAGGGAGGGACGGGAGAGACCCAGTACTTC.